This T cell receptor (beta chain) was identified during a study of cytomegalovirus exposure and HLA in healthy donors. Primers for the PCR totalled 60 Vbeta and 13 Jbeta. Sequenced by immunoSEQ multiplex PCR; TCRdb stores in-frame clones only, minus some. The sample comprises approximately 180,000 clones, roughly 79% of which are singletons, and roughly 6% rests with the top ten. General observations from the study: Across donors, most TCRs were seen rarely, yet some public ones were widespread. Later analysis demonstrated an association between a missense DCLRE1C variant and TCR beta V- and J-gene trimming. Donor immune exposure was known only as CMV serostatus.

The CDR3 has 14 amino acids. A remark on this clone: Antigen unknown.

This chain connects TRBV21-1 to TRBJ1-5; TRBD1 was called by the table and not checked on the DNA. TRBV21-1 is reported as a pseudogene. The TCR was taken from a man aged 40-49 years in good health and CMV-seropositive. The sequenced material came from PBMCs. The CDR3 loop is CASSKDRGNQPQHF. For the CDR3, the DNA is TGTGCCAGCAGCAAAGACAGGGGCAATCAGCCCCAGCATTTT.